A single sample is the source of the 14 T cell receptor beta chains below, sequenced in a study of cytomegalovirus exposure and HLA in healthy donors. With 60 Vbeta and 13 Jbeta primers, the PCR was carried out. Here immunoSEQ multiplex PCR was the method, and the copy in TCRdb shows in-frame clones only, minus some. Among roughly 120,000 clones, 75% were seen once, and the ten largest hold just under 3%. What was sequenced was PBMCs. The receptors were gathered from a middle-aged woman in good health and CMV-seropositive.

This rearrangement joins TRBV6-6 to TRBJ1-2; TRBD1 matches 7 bases. CDR1 is MNHNY and CDR2 is SVGAGI in the germline V gene (reference sequence). V shed 8 bases, J shed 8 bases, and the junction held 11 bases outside the gene matches. This CDR3 is 13 amino acids long. The CDR3 bases are TGTGCCAGCTTCGGAGGGGGCGAGGGAGGCTACACCTTC. Translation: CASFGGGEGGYTF.

This clone was seen more than once but under ten times. The V and J genes are TRBV6-6 and TRBJ1-4; 9 nucleotides line up with TRBD1. Germline V gives CDR1 MNHNY, CDR2 SVGAGI (reference sequence). The V and J ends lost 7 bases and 8 bases, in that order; junction bases with no gene match: 8. The CDR3 spans 14 residues. The CDR3 bases are TGTGCCAGCAATGAACAGGGGGCGGGGGAAAAACTGTTTTTT. This translates into CASNEQGAGEKLFF.

The chain uses TRBV19 and TRBJ2-7; 8 positions agree with TRBD2. The CDR3 contains 17 residues. Trimming took 0 bases from V and 2 from J; bases not matched to a gene: 9. Germline V gene sequence: CDR1 LNHDA, CDR2 SQIVND (reference sequence). For the CDR3, the DNA is TGTGCCAGTAGTATAGATCCCCAGCGGGGGTTAGCCTACGAGCAGTACTTC. Amino acid sequence: CASSIDPQRGLAYEQYF.

The CDR3 region is CASSHLTGGPYEQYF. The CDR3 nucleotides read TGTGCCAGCAGTCACCTCACAGGGGGCCCTTACGAGCAGTACTTC. The rearrangement joins TRBV6-5 to TRBJ2-7; 9 positions match TRBD1. This CDR3 has 15 residues. CDR1 and CDR2 (germline): MNHEY, SVGAGI. Germline trimming cut 5 bases from V and 4 bases from J; bases unmatched to any gene: 9.

V and J are TRBV5-1 and TRBJ1-2; TRBD1 agrees at 8 bases. In germline, CDR1 is SGHRS, CDR2 YFSETQ. V lost 4 bases and J lost 2; bases outside the gene matches: 4. This CDR3 has 14 amino acids. The CDR3 nucleotides are TGCGCCAGCAGCCTGAACAGGGGGAACTATGGCTACACCTTC. Its protein is CASSLNRGNYGYTF.

The genes are TRBV5-1 and TRBJ2-7; a possible D gene is TRBD2 (6 bases). CDR3 length: 15 residues. Germline V gives CDR1 SGHRS, CDR2 YFSETQ. The V end lost 0 bases, the J end lost 0 bases, and 10 bases lay between the germline ends. CDR3 coding DNA: TGCGCCAGCAGCTTGGTCGGGGGTAGCTCCTACGAGCAGTACTTC. It yields the protein CASSLVGGSSYEQYF.

The chain couples TRBV6-4 to TRBJ2-1, with 8 nucleotides matching TRBD1. V was pared by 0 bases and J by 8 bases, with 6 bases of the junction left unmatched. The CDR3 sequence is 15 residues long. Per the germline V gene, CDR1 is MRHNA and CDR2 is SNTAGT. The CDR3 coding sequence is TGTGCCAGCAGTGACTCCCCCAGGGGACAGGATGAGCAGTTCTTC. It specifies CASSDSPRGQDEQFF.

The chain couples TRBV27 to TRBJ2-7; 7 bases fit TRBD1. This CDR3 is built from 14 residues. The germline V gene has CDR1 MNHEY and CDR2 SMNVEV (reference sequence). Losses at the gene ends were 5 bases for V and 3 bases for J; bases not matched to a gene: 7. The CDR3 bases are TGTGCCAGCAGTCCCATGACAGGGATCTACGAGCAGTACTTC. Encoded protein: CASSPMTGIYEQYF.

The chain links TRBV28 to TRBJ1-2, with D perhaps matching TRBD1 (5 bases). The V gene's germline CDR1 is MDHEN and CDR2 SYDVKM. CDR3 length: 16 amino acids. Trimming shortened V by 3 bases and J by 2 bases, and 16 bases separated the two germline ends. CDR3 sequence reads: CASSFPGSATNYGYTF. The DNA for the CDR3 is TGTGCCAGCAGTTTTCCAGGGTCCGCTACAAACTATGGCTACACCTTC.

The table lists this clone with a count of one. The V call is TRBV2, the J call TRBJ2-7; 10 positions match TRBD1. CDR1 and CDR2 (germline): SNHLY, FYNNEI. CDR3 length equals 16 residues. The trim removed 3 bases at V and 6 bases at J, leaving 11 bases unmatched. The CDR3 DNA sequence: TGTGCCAGCAGTGATCGAGCGGGACAGGGGCTATCCGAGCAGTACTTC. Its translation is CASSDRAGQGLSEQYF.

This clone was seen a single time. This chain uses TRBV28 with TRBJ1-1; no clear D. The CDR3 contains 10 residues. V dropped 7 bases and J dropped 5 bases, with 5 bases sitting between them. Germline lookup yields CDR1 MDHEN and CDR2 SYDVKM. The CDR3: CASTHTEAFF. The CDR3 DNA reads TGTGCCAGCACCCATACTGAAGCTTTCTTT. Filled out from reference TRBV28 and TRBJ1-1, the complete variable domain reads DVKVTQSSRYLVKRTGEKVFLECVQDMDHENMFWYRQDPGLGLRLIYFSYDVKMKEKGDIPEGYSVSREKKERFSLILESASTNQTSMYLCASTHTEAFFGQGTRLTVV.

The rearrangement links TRBV27 to TRBJ2-3, with 10 nucleotides matching TRBD2. This CDR3 comprises 15 residues. With V trimmed by 5 bases and J by 1 base, 3 bases remained unmatched. CDR1 is MNHEY and CDR2 is SMNVEV in the germline V gene (reference sequence). The CDR3 is CASSPGTSGTDTQYF. The CDR3 nucleotides are TGTGCCAGCAGTCCAGGGACTAGCGGCACAGATACGCAGTATTTT.

The chain couples TRBV5-6 to TRBJ2-7; TRBD2 is a possible D gene (6 bases). The CDR3 covers 13 residues. Trimming pared 1 base from V and 6 bases from J, leaving 11 bases between. CDR1 and CDR2 from the germline V gene are SGHDT and YYEEEE. For the CDR3, the DNA is TGTGCCAGCAGCTTGAACGGGGGAGGCGAGCAGTACTTC. This translates into CASSLNGGGEQYF.

This clone was detected only a few times. J is TRBJ1-1 and V is TRBV6-5, with D hard to call. Trimming stripped 7 bases from V and 1 base from J, with 10 bases between. Germline lookup yields CDR1 MNHEY and CDR2 SVGAGI. This CDR3 comprises 13 residues. CDR3 region: CASTLAGNTEAFF. The CDR3 DNA follows: TGTGCCAGCACCCTGGCGGGGAACACTGAAGCTTTCTTT.